This TCR beta chain was obtained from a study of beta chain features in type 1 diabetes. Overall study results and limits: Short templates might get an advantage during PCR, and this would be equal in patients and controls. When VDJ junctions were examined, type 1 diabetes patients showed fewer insertions and more deletions. When Type 1 diabetes patients were examined, their TCRB CDR3s proved moderately but significantly shorter in all four CD4+ subsets.

Germline values: CDR1 MNHEY, CDR2 SMNVEV (reference sequence). This CDR3 is 17 amino acids long. V was shortened by 1 base and J by 0 bases, with 15 bases between the two germline ends. Concerning this clone: Its antigen is not known.

Every bit of the isolated RNA underwent reverse transcription, so sequencing read expressed TCRB transcripts. The study sequenced naive, central memory and regulatory T cell samples to an average of about 3.8 million reads. Produced via immunoSEQ multiplex PCR; TCRdb's table is partial and in-frame only. The data show roughly 340,000 clones, approximately 13% seen once. Sequenced: naive CD4+ T cells from blood. This chain connects TRBV27 to TRBJ1-1; D is perhaps TRBD1 (6 bases). This sequence originates from a woman aged 18-29 years with type 1 diabetes. The CDR3 region has the DNA TGTGCCAGCAGTTTATTTTCCGGCAGGGGCTTGAACACTGAAGCTTTCTTT. Translation: CASSLFSGRGLNTEAFF.